This T cell receptor beta chain was found in a study of blood T cell repertoires in COVID-19 (dated by TCRdb to 2018 to 2021). Regarding the study in general: Samples covering the acute and convalescent phases of COVID-19 were provided by collaborators in the United States, Italy and Spain. Samples were obtained from the ongoing ImmuneRACE study (first 160 participants) and from 1,254 subjects provided by 6 global collaborators. The repertoires were made available in a free public database intended to serve as a resource for research on the immune response to SARS-CoV-2. Subjects who had been exposed to COVID-19, were actively infected with it, or had recovered from it provided the deeply sampled blood TCRbeta repertoires that made up the dataset. The material from the prospective study consisted of cDNA or gDNA derived from T cells, B-cell-depleted T cells, or PBMCs. The sample metadata nearly always contained a de-identified subject ID, COVID-19 status, age in years and sex. Where HLA class I and class II types were available, the types were taken from metadata supplied by the sample provider, not from assay-based typing.

Collaborating institutions collected whole blood in K2EDTA tubes following their own protocols. For TCRbeta analysis, collaborator samples were shipped as frozen whole blood, as isolated PBMCs, or as DNA extracted from either sample type. For this clone: Its cognate antigen has yet to be identified. The input lacks base qualities; no much larger clone sits a single base away.

V is cut back by 4 bases and J by 1 base, with 2 bases in the junction unmatched. Sequences SGHNT (CDR1) and YYREEE (CDR2) are obtained from the germline V gene (reference sequence). The CDR3 numbers 16 residues from cysteine through phenylalanine. Solely the CDR3 DNA is kept, with 48 bases framed from the first base. Beyond this particular receptor, the publication reports: Clinical and demographic metadata were provided uncurated, with the amount varying by source and participant.

The immunoSEQ Assay, a bias-controlled multiplex PCR, was used to amplify TCRbeta CDR3 regions from genomic DNA. Processing in the source paper ran as follows. Nucleated cell counts per sample were estimated from amplification of reference gene primers within the assay. Sequence reads were collapsed and filtered to measure the absolute abundance of every unique TCRbeta CDR3 rearrangement. For each sample, productive Simpson clonality was calculated as the square root of Simpson's diversity index over productive rearrangements. TCRdb provides this immuneACCESS table in a form limited to in-frame rearrangements. Some clones are lacking; in checked studies, under half of them reflect an unresolved V gene, and why the rest are absent is not known. V and J calls and clone size come straight from that table; D and trimming were deduced from the DNA. The sample table shows 70,000 to 90,000 clones, and roughly 78% are seen once. The ten largest make up approximately 1.2% of the sample.

The sequenced sample was peripheral blood. The rearranged chain carries TRBV5-4 and TRBJ2-2; 12 middle bases align to TRBD2. The TCR originated in a woman aged 80 or over with acute or convalescent COVID-19. At the DNA level, the sequence is TGTGCCAGCAGCGAGACTAGCGGGAGGAACACCGGGGAGCTGTTTTTT. Its protein is CASSETSGRNTGELFF. Here the CDR3 is joined to the reference TRBV5-4 and TRBJ2-2 genes, and the full variable domain is: ETGVTQSPTHLIKTRGQQVTLRCSSQSGHNTVSWYQQALGQGPQFIFQYYREEENGRGNFPPRFSGLQFPNYSSELNVNALELDDSALYLCASSETSGRNTGELFFGEGSRLTVL.